This T cell receptor (beta chain) was identified during a study of T cell clones after liver transplantation (dated by TCRdb to between 2019 and 2020). With respect to the entire study: ITN030ST, the source of the samples, was a randomized trial that attempted immunosuppression withdrawal within 2 years of liver transplantation. Subjects received no induction therapy and standard immunosuppression until randomization at 12-24 months post-transplant. To count as tolerant, a recipient had to stay completely off immunosuppression for at least one year without liver enzymes climbing beyond twice the upper limit of normal. Three of the eight recipients were HCV-positive; the others were transplanted for non-autoimmune, non-viral indications. As an antigen-independent comparator for the donor-reactive sequences, third party-reactive TCRbeta sequences from pre-transplant MLRs were identified as well. Blood samples were collected pre-transplant, pre-randomization before withdrawal, and post-randomization after either full withdrawal or failed withdrawal. Donor-reactive T cell clones were identified by TCRbeta sequencing after a pre-transplant mixed lymphocyte reaction and then tracked in post-transplant blood. Of the 8 liver transplant recipients making up the studied cohort, 3 were classified as tolerant and 5 as non-tolerant.

The CDR3 runs 15 amino acids, cysteine and phenylalanine included. The kept DNA is CDR3 alone, 45 bases in frame from the first base. Reading the germline V gene (reference sequence) gives CDR1 LNHDA and CDR2 SQIVND. V is trimmed back by 6 bases and J by 6 bases, and the junction contains 13 bases that no gene match accounts for. Thawed unstimulated PBMCs were stained for CD3, CD4 and CD8 and FACS-sorted into CD3+CD4+ and CD3+CD8+ populations. Each of the 8 studied subjects was randomized to immunosuppression withdrawal. The Qiagen DNeasy Blood and Tissue Kit was used to isolate genomic DNA. What the study reported, not specific to this receptor: Without allograft tissue specimens, donor-reactive T cells may have migrated into the graft rather than being deleted. A significant post-transplant decrease in circulating donor-reactive CD4 TCRbeta sequences was observed in most of the 8 subjects, irrespective of tolerance or HCV status. Low numbers of available donor cells limited the measurable donor-reactive repertoire in a couple of subjects. The conclusions were preliminary, being limited by small, heterogeneous patient numbers and by non-standardized post-transplant time points. When repertoire turnover was accounted for, significantly reduced detection of donor-reactive sequences was found in 7 of 8 subjects for CD4 and in 8 of 8 subjects for CD8. Donor-reactive sequences decreased more than third party-reactive sequences, which suggests partial antigen-specific deletion that was not related to withdrawal success.

High-throughput TCRbeta CDR3 sequencing of frozen genomic DNA was performed by immunoSEQ, with PCR amplification, mapping, bias correction and internal controls included. The study's processing was this. Productive rearrangements were retained, and unique TCRbeta sequences were defined by the CDR3 nucleotide sequence together with the V and J gene. A sequence counted as donor-reactive only if the sequence showed at least 5-fold expansion in CFSE-low cells compared with unstimulated pre-transplant cells and had a frequency of at least 0.01%. Per-subject minimum frequency thresholds, based on the lowest-template unstimulated sample, ensured at least 90% detection power. Jensen-Shannon divergence between the top 1000 TCRbeta sequences post- versus pre-transplant served as the measure of repertoire turnover. Changes in detection of donor-reactive sequences were tested with two-sided Fisher's exact tests. Entries here come from immuneACCESS through TCRdb and include only in-frame sequences with V and J called. Some clones fail to appear in such tables; in the studies checked, an unresolved V gene covers under half of the shortfall, and the cause of the remainder is unknown. The DNA was the basis for D and trimming; V, J and clone size are from that table. In this sample the table shows tens of thousands of clones, 70% to 85% of which occur a single time. The ten biggest clones cover about 0.52% of the sample.

This clone is a singleton in its sample. Its antigen is not yet known. No base-level quality is on record; no much larger clone is a single base apart. The sequence came from a human patient who received a liver transplant. The graft donor may be the source of some T cells after a transplant. This specimen was CD4+ T cells from blood, taken around 45 months after liver transplant. Recombination connected TRBV19 to TRBJ1-2; 7 junctional bases match TRBD1. This receptor has the CDR3 CASSHKEGASHGYTF. The nucleotides read TGTGCCAGTAGCCACAAGGAGGGGGCGTCTCATGGCTACACCTTC.